The 22 T cell receptor beta chains below come from one sample, sequenced in a study of blood T cell repertoires in COVID-19. The assay was immunoSEQ multiplex PCR, and TCRdb's table has in-frame clones only and misses some. The data contain about 110,000 clones, around 80% of them seen just once; the ten biggest clones take up about 4.1%. Sequencing input: peripheral blood. The origin of the receptors is a human donor in a cohort sampled during active or convalescent COVID-19.

This clone was picked up a small number of times. This chain links TRBV4-3 with TRBJ2-1; perhaps TRBD2 as D (7 bases). The CDR3 contains 15 residues. V lost 4 bases, J lost 7 bases, and 17 bases lay in between. Germline V CDR1 and CDR2: LGHNA, YSLEER. CDR3 amino acids: CASSPRGEGGNEQFF. The CDR3 nucleotides read TGCGCCAGCAGCCCAAGGGGAGAGGGGGGGAATGAGCAGTTCTTC.

Notes on this clone: The germline gene is not matched at one end of the junction; a read error may be the cause. The chain uses TRBV12-3 or TRBV12-4 and TRBJ2-7, with TRBD2 identical over 7 bases. CDR3 size: 12 residues. CDR3 region: CASSGDYYVQYF. CDR3 coding DNA: TGTGCCAGCAGTGGGGACTATTACGTGCAGTACTTC.

V and J are TRBV7-9 and TRBJ2-1; TRBD2 might be the D (5 bases). Trimming removed 3 bases from V and 5 bases from J, with 11 bases in between. Looked up from germline, CDR1 is SEHNR and CDR2 is FQNEAQ (reference sequence). CDR3 length equals 14 residues. This CDR3 is CASSFSRTDNEQFF. CDR3 nucleotide sequence: TGTGCCAGCAGCTTTTCCAGGACTGACAATGAGCAGTTCTTC.

This clone has more than one count but fewer than ten. This chain connects TRBV19 to TRBJ1-6, with 7 positions matching TRBD1. Trimming removed 3 bases from V and 11 bases from J; junction bases left unmatched: 7. The CDR3 consists of 14 residues. The germline V gene has CDR1 LNHDA and CDR2 SQIVND (reference sequence). CDR3 bases: TGTGCCAGTAGTATCCGACAGGGAGGTGCACCCCTCCACTTT. Residues: CASSIRQGGAPLHF.

This sequence joins TRBV7-3 and TRBJ2-1; D not certain. The CDR3 runs 13 residues. Trimming removed 1 base at V and 7 bases at J, with 8 bases between. CDR1 and CDR2 (germline): SGHTA, FQGTGA. This CDR3 is CASSLILSNEQFF. DNA of the CDR3: TGTGCCAGCAGCTTAATTTTATCGAATGAGCAGTTCTTC.

CDR3 in DNA: TGTGCCAGCAGCATCAGGGGGCAAGAGACCCAGTACTTC. Its translation is CASSIRGQETQYF. This rearrangement joins TRBV12-3 or TRBV12-4 to TRBJ2-5; 7 bases map to TRBD1. The CDR3 has 13 residues. Trimming took 6 bases from V and 2 from J; bases not matched to a gene: 3.

V is TRBV19 and J is TRBJ2-5; possible D gene TRBD1, 5 bases. V gave up 2 bases and J gave up 5 bases, with 12 bases separating them. CDR3 size: 14 residues. In germline, CDR1 is LNHDA, CDR2 SQIVND (reference sequence). The CDR3 bases are TGTGCCAGTAGTATAAGGGGCAGTTGGGAGACCCAGTACTTC. Translating it yields CASSIRGSWETQYF.

The chain joins TRBV7-9 to TRBJ2-2, with 8 positions matching TRBD2. Trimming took 6 bases from V and 3 from J; bases not matched to a gene: 9. Germline CDR1 and CDR2: SEHNR and FQNEAQ (reference sequence). This CDR3 region has 16 residues. DNA of the CDR3: TGTGCCAGCAGACTCGCAAGCGGGGGAGACACCGGGGAGCTGTTTTTT. This sequence encodes CASRLASGGDTGELFF.

This chain connects TRBV11-3 to TRBJ1-1, with D possibly TRBD1 on 6 matching bases. Germline values: CDR1 SGHNT, CDR2 YENEEA. The V end lost 1 base, the J end lost 6 bases, and 9 bases lay between the germline ends. The length of the CDR3 is 13 residues. The CDR3 nucleotides are TGTGCCAGCAGCTTAGTACAGGGATCTGAAGCTTTCTTT. It translates to CASSLVQGSEAFF.

The genes are TRBV23-1 and TRBJ1-4; 7 nucleotides agree with TRBD1. TRBV23-1 falls under the ORF class, with uncertain function. This CDR3 comprises 15 residues. The ends lost 4 bases at V and 7 bases at J; junction bases unmatched: 9. Written as DNA, the CDR3 is TGCGCCAGCAGTCCTGCCAAAGGGGGCAGTGAAAAACTGTTTTTT. Protein product: CASSPAKGGSEKLFF.

Only one count was recorded for this clone. The V and J genes are TRBV19 and TRBJ2-1, with D possibly matching TRBD2 (5 bases). V lost 10 bases and J 3 bases, leaving 13 bases between the germline ends. This CDR3 comprises 13 residues. Per the germline V gene, CDR1 is LNHDA and CDR2 is SQIVND (reference sequence). For the CDR3, the DNA is TGTGCCACCCGGGAACTGAGCTACAATGAGCAGTTCTTC. It specifies CATRELSYNEQFF. Looking up the rest from reference TRBV19 and TRBJ2-1 gives the full variable domain: DGGITQSPKYLFRKEGQNVTLSCEQNLNHDAMYWYRQDPGQGLRLIYYSQIVNDFQKGDIAEGYSVSREKKESFPLTVTSAQKNPTAFYLCATRELSYNEQFFGPGTRLTVL.

The chain carries TRBV3-1 (or the pseudogene TRBV3-2) and TRBJ2-7; weak D call: TRBD1 (6 bases). V lost 4 bases to trimming and J lost 2 bases, with 15 bases between them. The germline gives CDR1 LGHDT, CDR2 YNNKEL (reference sequence). The CDR3 totals 15 residues. CDR3 sequence reads: CASSRTGLPTYEQYF. DNA of the CDR3: TGTGCCAGCAGCCGTACAGGGCTCCCTACCTACGAGCAGTACTTC.

The J gene is TRBJ2-1, the V gene TRBV28; 13 positions agree with TRBD2. V shed 6 bases and J 7 bases; nucleotides not matched to a gene: 6. Germline values: CDR1 MDHEN, CDR2 SYDVKM. The CDR3 length is 15 residues. CDR3 sequence (DNA): TGTGCCAGCAGCTCAGCGACTAGCGGGGGGAATGAGCAGTTCTTC. Protein: CASSSATSGGNEQFF.

The V gene is TRBV4-3, the J gene TRBJ1-4, with D perhaps matching TRBD1 (6 bases). The germline gives CDR1 LGHNA, CDR2 YSLEER. CDR3 length: 18 residues. Trimming removed 0 bases at V and 0 bases at J, with 14 bases between. The CDR3 loop reads CASSQEGAGSATNEKLFF. In DNA, the CDR3 is TGCGCCAGCAGCCAAGAGGGGGCAGGCTCTGCAACTAATGAAAAACTGTTTTTT.

On this clone itself: Other DNA sequences from this sample encode an identical CDR3 as well. The chain employs TRBV4-1 and TRBJ1-2; D gene ambiguous. This CDR3 is built from 12 residues. Germline V gene lookup returns CDR1 MGHRA and CDR2 YSYEKL. V lost 0 bases to trimming and J lost 7 bases, with 6 bases between them. The CDR3 sequence: CASSQERGGYTF. The CDR3 coding sequence is TGCGCCAGCAGCCAAGAGCGGGGTGGCTACACCTTC.

This clone was recorded a few times. The chain is built from TRBV10-3 and TRBJ1-5, with 9 bases matching TRBD1. V trimming: 6 bases; J trimming: 6 bases; junction bases outside the gene matches: 12. The V gene's germline CDR1 is ENHRY and CDR2 SYGVKD. The CDR3 has 16 amino acids. The CDR3 DNA is TGTGCCATCAGCGAGAGACAGGGGGTGGGGAGTCAGCCCCAGCATTTT. This gives the protein CAISERQGVGSQPQHF.

The J gene is TRBJ1-4, the V gene TRBV6-2 or TRBV6-3; TRBD1 is a possible D gene (5 bases). Germline V lookup: CDR1 MNHEY, CDR2 SVGEGT. V was pared by 5 bases and J by 3 bases, with 10 bases between. This CDR3 has 14 amino acids. CDR3 residues: CASSRNRPNEKLFF. The CDR3 nucleotides are TGTGCCAGCAGTCGCAACAGGCCTAATGAAAAACTGTTTTTT.

The rearrangement uses TRBV7-2 and TRBJ2-3; TRBD2 matches 9 bases. The CDR3 loop spans 16 amino acids. V gave up 6 bases and J gave up 3 bases; unmatched junction bases: 10. Germline values: CDR1 SGHTA, CDR2 FQGNSA. CDR3 bases: TGTGCCAGCAGTACGCGGGGGGGGAGACTTACAGATACGCAGTATTTT. It encodes CASSTRGGRLTDTQYF.

The chain has TRBV4-3 and TRBJ2-3, with D tentatively TRBD2 (5 bases). Germline V gives CDR1 LGHNA, CDR2 YSLEER. The CDR3 consists of 17 residues. V lost 0 bases and J lost 4, with 17 bases in between. In DNA, the CDR3 is TGCGCCAGCAGCCAAGAGTGGGAGCCGGATGGCGCAGATACGCAGTATTTT. Translating gives CASSQEWEPDGADTQYF.

This rearrangement joins TRBV4-3 to TRBJ1-2, with D possibly TRBD1 on 5 matching bases. The CDR3 is 15 amino acids. V gave up 4 bases and J gave up 4 bases, with 16 bases separating them. The V gene's germline CDR1 is LGHNA and CDR2 YSLEER. CDR3 sequence reads: CASSLRHRLPYGYTF. CDR3 DNA sequence: TGCGCCAGCAGCCTTCGTCACAGGCTCCCCTATGGCTACACCTTC.

The V and J genes are TRBV11-3 and TRBJ2-7; D may be TRBD1 (6 bases). V was trimmed by 5 bases and J by 1 base, leaving 18 bases between them. Per the germline V gene, CDR1 is SGHNT and CDR2 is YENEEA. The CDR3 extends over 16 amino acids. Here the CDR3 reads CASSLGGGQGSYEQYF. The CDR3 nucleotides read TGTGCCAGCAGCCTAGGGGGTGGGCAGGGATCCTACGAGCAGTACTTC.

The chain recombines TRBV7-2 with TRBJ2-3; 14 nucleotides line up with TRBD2. The CDR3 is 17 residues long. Germline V gene data show CDR1 as SGHTA and CDR2 as FQGNSA. The V segment lost 5 bases and the J segment 6 bases; nucleotides outside the gene matches: 10. CDR3 in DNA: TGTGCCAGCAGCCCCACCGGACTAGCGGGAGGATATGATACGCAGTATTTT. The encoded protein is CASSPTGLAGGYDTQYF.